This T cell receptor (beta chain) was identified during a study of cytomegalovirus exposure and HLA in healthy donors. Study results and caveats: Later work showed greater clonal expansion in HLA-associated TCR beta chains than in equally common others.

The CDR3 has 15 amino acids. Looked up from germline, CDR1 is MNHEY and CDR2 is SVGAGI. The V segment lost 2 bases and the J segment 5 bases; nucleotides outside the gene matches: 6. Primers: 60 Vbeta forward and 13 Jbeta reverse. TCRdb's copy holds only in-frame clones and misses some; the assay was immunoSEQ multiplex PCR. The table records 160,000 or so clones, roughly 80% of them present only once. A remark on this clone: The target antigen is unknown.

Donors consisted of healthy bone marrow donors. This TCR came from a man aged 25-40 years in good health and CMV-seronegative. V gene TRBV6-5 combines with J gene TRBJ1-1, with 9 bases aligning to TRBD1. Sequenced: PBMCs. CDR3 nucleotides: TGTGCCAGCAGTTACCCGACAGGGGGAGAGACTGAAGCTTTCTTT. Its protein is CASSYPTGGETEAFF.